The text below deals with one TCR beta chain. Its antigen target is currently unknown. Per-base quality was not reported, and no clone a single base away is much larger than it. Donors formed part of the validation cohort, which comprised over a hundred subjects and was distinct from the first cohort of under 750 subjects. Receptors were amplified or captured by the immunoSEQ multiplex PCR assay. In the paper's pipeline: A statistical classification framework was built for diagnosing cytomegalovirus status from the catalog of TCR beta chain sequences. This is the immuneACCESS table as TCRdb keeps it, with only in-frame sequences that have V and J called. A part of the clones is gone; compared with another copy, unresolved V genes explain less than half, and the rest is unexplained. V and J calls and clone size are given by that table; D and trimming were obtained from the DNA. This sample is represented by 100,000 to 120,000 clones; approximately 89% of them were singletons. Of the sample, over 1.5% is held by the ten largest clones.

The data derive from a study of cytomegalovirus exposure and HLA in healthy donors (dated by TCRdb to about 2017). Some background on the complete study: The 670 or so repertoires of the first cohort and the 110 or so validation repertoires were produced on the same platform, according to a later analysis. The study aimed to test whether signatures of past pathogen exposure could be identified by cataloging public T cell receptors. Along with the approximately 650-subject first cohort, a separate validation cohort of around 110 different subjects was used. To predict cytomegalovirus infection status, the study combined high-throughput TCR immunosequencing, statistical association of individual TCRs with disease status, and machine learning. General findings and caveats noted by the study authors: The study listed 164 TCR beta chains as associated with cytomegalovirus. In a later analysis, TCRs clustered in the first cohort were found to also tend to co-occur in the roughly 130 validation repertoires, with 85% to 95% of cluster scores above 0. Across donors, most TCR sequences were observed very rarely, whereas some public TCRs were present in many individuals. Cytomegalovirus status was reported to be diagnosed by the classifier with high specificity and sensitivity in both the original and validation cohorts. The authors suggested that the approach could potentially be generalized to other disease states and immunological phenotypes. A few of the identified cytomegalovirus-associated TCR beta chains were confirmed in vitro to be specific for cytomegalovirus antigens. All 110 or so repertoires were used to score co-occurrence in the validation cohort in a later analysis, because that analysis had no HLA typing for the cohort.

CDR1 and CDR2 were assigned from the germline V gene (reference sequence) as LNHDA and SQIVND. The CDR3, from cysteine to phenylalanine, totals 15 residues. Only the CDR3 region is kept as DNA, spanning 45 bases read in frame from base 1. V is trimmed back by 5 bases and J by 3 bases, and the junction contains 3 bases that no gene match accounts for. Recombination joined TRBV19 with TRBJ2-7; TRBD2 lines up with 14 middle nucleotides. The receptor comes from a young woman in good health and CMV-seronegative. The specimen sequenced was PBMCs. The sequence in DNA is TGTGCCAGTAGTTCTGGACTAGCGGGAGGCTACGAGCAGTACTTC. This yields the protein CASSSGLAGGYEQYF. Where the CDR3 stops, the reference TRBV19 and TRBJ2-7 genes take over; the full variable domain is DGGITQSPKYLFRKEGQNVTLSCEQNLNHDAMYWYRQDPGQGLRLIYYSQIVNDFQKGDIAEGYSVSREKKESFPLTVTSAQKNPTAFYLCASSSGLAGGYEQYFGPGTRLTVT.